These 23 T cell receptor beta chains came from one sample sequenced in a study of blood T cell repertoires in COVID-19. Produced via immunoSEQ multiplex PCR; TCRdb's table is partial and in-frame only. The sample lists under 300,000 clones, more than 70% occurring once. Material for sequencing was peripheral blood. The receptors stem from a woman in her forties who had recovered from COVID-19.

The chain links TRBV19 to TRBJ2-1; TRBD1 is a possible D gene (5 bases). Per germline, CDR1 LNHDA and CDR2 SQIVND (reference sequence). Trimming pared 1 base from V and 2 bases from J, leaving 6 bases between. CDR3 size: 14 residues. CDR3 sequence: CASSIVGAYNEQFF. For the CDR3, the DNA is TGTGCCAGTAGTATAGTAGGGGCCTACAATGAGCAGTTCTTC.

The CDR3 DNA follows: TGCAGCGTCCATAGAGGGACAGGGGACATGAACACTGAAGCTTTCTTT. Protein: CSVHRGTGDMNTEAFF. The chain employs TRBV29-1 and TRBJ1-1; 10 nucleotides line up with TRBD1. Trimming removed 6 bases from V and 0 bases from J; junction bases left unmatched: 10. Germline CDR1 SQVTM, CDR2 ANQGSEA. The CDR3 covers 16 residues.

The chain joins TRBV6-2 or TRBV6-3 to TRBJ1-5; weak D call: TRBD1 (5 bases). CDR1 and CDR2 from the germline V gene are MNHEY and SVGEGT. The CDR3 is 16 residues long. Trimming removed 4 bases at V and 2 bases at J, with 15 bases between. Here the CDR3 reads CASSSFGGSGNQPQHF. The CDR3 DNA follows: TGTGCCAGCAGTTCCTTCGGGGGGTCCGGCAATCAGCCCCAGCATTTT.

CDR3 coding DNA: TGTGCCTGGGTCCGGGGGGGAAGGGAGCAGTACTTC. As protein: CAWVRGGREQYF. This chain joins TRBV30 and TRBJ2-7; 8 nucleotides align to TRBD2. The CDR3 contains 12 residues. Germline lookup yields CDR1 GTSNPN and CDR2 SVGIG (reference sequence). The V segment lost 5 bases and the J segment 7 bases; nucleotides outside the gene matches: 7.

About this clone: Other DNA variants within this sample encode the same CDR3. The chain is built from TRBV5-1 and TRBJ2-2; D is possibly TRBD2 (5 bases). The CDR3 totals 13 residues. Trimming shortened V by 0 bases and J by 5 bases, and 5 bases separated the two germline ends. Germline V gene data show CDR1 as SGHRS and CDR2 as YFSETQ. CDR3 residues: CASSLAGTGELFF. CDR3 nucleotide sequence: TGCGCCAGCAGCTTGGCGGGGACCGGGGAGCTGTTTTTT.

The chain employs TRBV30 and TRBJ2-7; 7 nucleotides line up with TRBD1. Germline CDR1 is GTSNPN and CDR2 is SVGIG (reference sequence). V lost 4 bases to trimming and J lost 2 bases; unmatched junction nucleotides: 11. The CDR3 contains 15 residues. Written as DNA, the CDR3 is TGTGCCTGGACCTTGACCGACAGGGAAACCTACGAGCAGTACTTC. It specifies CAWTLTDRETYEQYF.

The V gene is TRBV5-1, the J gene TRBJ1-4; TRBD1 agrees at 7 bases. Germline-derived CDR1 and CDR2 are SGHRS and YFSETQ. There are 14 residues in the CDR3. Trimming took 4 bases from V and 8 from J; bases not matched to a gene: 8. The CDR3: CASSQTGFVEKLFF. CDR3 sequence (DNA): TGCGCCAGCAGCCAGACAGGGTTTGTGGAAAAACTGTTTTTT.

CDR3 DNA: TGTGCCAGCAGCTTAGATTCAAGCGGGCGGGGCGAGCAGTACTTC. It encodes CASSLDSSGRGEQYF. The V and J genes are TRBV11-2 and TRBJ2-7; a weak D match, TRBD2 (6 bases). CDR1 and CDR2 (germline): SGHAT, FQNNGV. Trimming took 0 bases from V and 6 from J, leaving 15 bases between them. The CDR3 runs 15 residues.

The CDR3: CASSEYRVGQPQHF. The DNA of the CDR3 is TGTGCCAGCAGTGAATATCGGGTCGGGCAGCCCCAGCATTTT. This rearrangement joins TRBV25-1 to TRBJ1-5, with unresolved D. Germline lookup yields CDR1 MGHDK and CDR2 SYGVNS. V was pared by 0 bases and J by 7 bases, with 10 bases between. The CDR3 loop spans 14 amino acids.

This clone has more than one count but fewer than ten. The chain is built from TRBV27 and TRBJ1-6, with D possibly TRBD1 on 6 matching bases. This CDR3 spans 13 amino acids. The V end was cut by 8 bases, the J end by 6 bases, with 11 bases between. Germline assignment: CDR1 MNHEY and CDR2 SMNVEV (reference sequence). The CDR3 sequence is CASGEGVNSPLHF. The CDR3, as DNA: TGTGCCAGCGGGGAGGGGGTTAATTCACCCCTCCACTTT.

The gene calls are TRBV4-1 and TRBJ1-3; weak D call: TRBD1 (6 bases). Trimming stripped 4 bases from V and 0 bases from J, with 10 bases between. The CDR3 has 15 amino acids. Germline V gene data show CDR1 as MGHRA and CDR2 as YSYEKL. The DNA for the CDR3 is TGCGCCAGCAGCCCAACAGGGCGCTCTGGAAACACCATATATTTT. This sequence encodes CASSPTGRSGNTIYF.

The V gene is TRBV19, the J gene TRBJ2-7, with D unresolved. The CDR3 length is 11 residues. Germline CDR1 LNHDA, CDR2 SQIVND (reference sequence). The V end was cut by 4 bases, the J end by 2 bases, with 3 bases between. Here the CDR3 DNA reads TGTGCCAGTAGTACCACCTACGAGCAGTACTTC. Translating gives CASSTTYEQYF.

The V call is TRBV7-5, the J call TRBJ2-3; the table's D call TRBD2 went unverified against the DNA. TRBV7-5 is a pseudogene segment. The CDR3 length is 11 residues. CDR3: CARSSRDTQYF. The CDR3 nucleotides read TGTGCCAGAAGCTCCCGAGATACGCAGTATTTT.

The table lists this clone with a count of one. The CDR3 region has the DNA TGTGCCTGGATCGGGCAGGGGGCCACTGAAGCTTTCTTT. This codes for CAWIGQGATEAFF. The chain joins TRBV30 to TRBJ1-1, with 8 bases that match TRBD1. Germline V gene data show CDR1 as GTSNPN and CDR2 as SVGIG (reference sequence). V shed 4 bases, J shed 4 bases, and the junction held 5 bases outside the gene matches. This CDR3 is built from 13 residues. The whole variable domain, remainder taken from reference TRBV30 and TRBJ1-1, is SQTIHQWPATLVQPVGSPLSLECTVEGTSNPNLYWYRQAAGRGLQLLFYSVGIGQISSEVPQNLSASRPQDRQFILSSKKLLLSDSGFYLCAWIGQGATEAFFGQGTRLTVV.

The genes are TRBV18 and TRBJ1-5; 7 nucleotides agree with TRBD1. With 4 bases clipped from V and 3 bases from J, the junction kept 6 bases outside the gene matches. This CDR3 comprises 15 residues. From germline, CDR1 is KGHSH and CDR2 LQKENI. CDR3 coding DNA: TGTGCCAGCTCACGGACAGGTTCGGACAATCAGCCCCAGCATTTT. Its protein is CASSRTGSDNQPQHF.

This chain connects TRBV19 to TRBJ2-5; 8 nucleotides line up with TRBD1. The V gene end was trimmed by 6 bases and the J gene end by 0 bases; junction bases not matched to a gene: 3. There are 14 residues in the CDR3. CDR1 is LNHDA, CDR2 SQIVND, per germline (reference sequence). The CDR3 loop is CASSRDRNQETQYF. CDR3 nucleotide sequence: TGTGCCAGTAGCCGGGACAGGAACCAAGAGACCCAGTACTTC.

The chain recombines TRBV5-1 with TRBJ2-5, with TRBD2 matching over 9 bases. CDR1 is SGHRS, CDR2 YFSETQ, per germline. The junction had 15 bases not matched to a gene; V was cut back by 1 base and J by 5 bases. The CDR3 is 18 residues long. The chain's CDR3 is CASSLLFASGNQRETQYF. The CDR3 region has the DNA TGCGCCAGCAGCTTGCTTTTCGCTAGCGGGAACCAGAGGGAGACCCAGTACTTC. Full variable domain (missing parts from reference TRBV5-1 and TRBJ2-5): KAGVTQTPRYLIKTRGQQVTLSCSPISGHRSVSWYQQTPGQGLQFLFEYFSETQRNKGNFPGRFSGRQFSNSRSEMNVSTLELGDSALYLCASSLLFASGNQRETQYFGPGTRLLVL.

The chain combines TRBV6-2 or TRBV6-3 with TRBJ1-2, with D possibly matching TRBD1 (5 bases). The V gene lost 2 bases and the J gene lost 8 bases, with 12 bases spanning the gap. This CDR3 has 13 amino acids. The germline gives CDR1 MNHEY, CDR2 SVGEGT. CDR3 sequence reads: CASSYVRGKGYTF. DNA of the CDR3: TGTGCCAGCAGTTACGTAAGGGGAAAAGGCTACACCTTC.

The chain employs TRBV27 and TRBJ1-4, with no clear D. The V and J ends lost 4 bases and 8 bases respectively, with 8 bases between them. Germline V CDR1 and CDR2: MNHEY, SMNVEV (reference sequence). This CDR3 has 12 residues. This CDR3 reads CASSSLEEKLFF. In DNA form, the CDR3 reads TGTGCCAGCAGTTCCTTAGAGGAAAAACTGTTTTTT. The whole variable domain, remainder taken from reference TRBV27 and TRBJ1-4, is EAQVTQNPRYLITVTGKKLTVTCSQNMNHEYMSWYRQDPGLGLRQIYYSMNVEVTDKGDVPEGYKVSRKEKRNFPLILESPSPNQTSLYFCASSSLEEKLFFGSGTQLSVL.

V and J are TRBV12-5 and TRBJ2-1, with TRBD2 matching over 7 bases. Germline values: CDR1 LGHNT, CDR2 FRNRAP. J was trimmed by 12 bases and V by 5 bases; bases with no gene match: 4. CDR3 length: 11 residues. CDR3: CASGTPGGQFF. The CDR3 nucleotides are TGTGCTAGTGGTACCCCGGGGGGGCAGTTCTTC.

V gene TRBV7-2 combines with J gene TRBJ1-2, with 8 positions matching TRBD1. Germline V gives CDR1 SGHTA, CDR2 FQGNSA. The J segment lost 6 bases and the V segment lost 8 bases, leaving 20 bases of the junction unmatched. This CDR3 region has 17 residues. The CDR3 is CASLPSGLTGAGHGYTF. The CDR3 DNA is TGTGCCAGCCTTCCCTCGGGCCTGACAGGGGCCGGCCATGGCTACACCTTC.

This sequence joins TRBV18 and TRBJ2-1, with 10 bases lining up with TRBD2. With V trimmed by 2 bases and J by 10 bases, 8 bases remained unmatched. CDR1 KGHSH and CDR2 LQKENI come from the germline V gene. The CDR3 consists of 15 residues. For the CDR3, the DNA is TGTGCCAGCTCACCAGGGGCTAGCGGGAGCTGGGAGCAGTTCTTC. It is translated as CASSPGASGSWEQFF.

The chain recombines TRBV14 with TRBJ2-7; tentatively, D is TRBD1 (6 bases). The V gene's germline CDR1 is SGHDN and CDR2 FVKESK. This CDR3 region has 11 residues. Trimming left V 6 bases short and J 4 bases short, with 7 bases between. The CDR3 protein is CASSTGYEQYF. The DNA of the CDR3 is TGTGCCAGCAGTACAGGGTACGAGCAGTACTTC.